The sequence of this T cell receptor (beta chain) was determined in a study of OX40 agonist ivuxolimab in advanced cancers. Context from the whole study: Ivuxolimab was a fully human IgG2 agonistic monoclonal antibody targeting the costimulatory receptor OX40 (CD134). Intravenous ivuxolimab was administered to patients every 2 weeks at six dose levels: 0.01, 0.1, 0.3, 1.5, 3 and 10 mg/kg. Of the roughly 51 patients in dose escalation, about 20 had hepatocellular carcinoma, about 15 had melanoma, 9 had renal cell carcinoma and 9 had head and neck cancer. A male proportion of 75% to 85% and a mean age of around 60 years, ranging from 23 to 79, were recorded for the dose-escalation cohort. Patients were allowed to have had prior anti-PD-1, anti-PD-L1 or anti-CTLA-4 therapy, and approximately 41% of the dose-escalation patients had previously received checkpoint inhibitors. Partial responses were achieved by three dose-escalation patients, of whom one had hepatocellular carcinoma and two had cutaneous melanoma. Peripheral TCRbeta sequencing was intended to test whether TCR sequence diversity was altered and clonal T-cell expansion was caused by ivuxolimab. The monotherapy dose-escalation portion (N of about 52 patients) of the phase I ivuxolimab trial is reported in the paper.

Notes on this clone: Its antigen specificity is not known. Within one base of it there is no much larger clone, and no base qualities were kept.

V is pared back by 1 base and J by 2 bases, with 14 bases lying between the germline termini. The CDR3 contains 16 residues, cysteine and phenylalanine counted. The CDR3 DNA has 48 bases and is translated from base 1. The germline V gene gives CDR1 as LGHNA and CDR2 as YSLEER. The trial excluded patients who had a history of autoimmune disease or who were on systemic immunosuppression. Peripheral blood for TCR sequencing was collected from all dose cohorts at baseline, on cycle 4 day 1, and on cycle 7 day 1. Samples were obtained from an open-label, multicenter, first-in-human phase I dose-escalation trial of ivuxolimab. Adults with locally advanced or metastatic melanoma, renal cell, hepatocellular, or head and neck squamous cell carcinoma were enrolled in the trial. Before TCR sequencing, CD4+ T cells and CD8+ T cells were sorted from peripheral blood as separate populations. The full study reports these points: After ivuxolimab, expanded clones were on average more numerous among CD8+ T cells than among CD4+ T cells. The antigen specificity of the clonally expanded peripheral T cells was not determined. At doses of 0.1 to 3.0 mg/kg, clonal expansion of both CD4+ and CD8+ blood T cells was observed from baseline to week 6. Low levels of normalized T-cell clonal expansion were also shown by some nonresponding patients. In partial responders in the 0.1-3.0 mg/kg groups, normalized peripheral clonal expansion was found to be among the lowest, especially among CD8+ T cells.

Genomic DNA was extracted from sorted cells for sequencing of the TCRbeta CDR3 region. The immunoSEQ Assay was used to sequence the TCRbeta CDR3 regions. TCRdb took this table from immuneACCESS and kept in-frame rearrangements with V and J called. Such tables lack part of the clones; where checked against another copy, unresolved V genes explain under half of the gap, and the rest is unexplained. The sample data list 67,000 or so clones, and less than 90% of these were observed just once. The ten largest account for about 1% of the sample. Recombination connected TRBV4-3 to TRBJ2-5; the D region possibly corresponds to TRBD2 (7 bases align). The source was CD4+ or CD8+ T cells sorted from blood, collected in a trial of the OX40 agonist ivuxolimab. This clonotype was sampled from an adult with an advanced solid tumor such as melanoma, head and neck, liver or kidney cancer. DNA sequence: TGCGCCAGCAGCCAAGTTGGAGGGGGGGTACAAGAGACCCAGTACTTC. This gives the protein CASSQVGGGVQETQYF.